This TCR beta chain appears in the sequencing data of a study of Graves' ophthalmopathy and Graves' hyperthyroidism. General study findings and limits: Forecasting of ophthalmopathy progression by the model achieved 60% to 71% sensitivity and roughly 78% specificity. Most thyroid-expanded clonotypes exceeding 0.001 frequency were also found in blood.

Included hyperthyroidism patients were aged 18 to 65 and newly diagnosed (under 2 months' duration). The PBMCs had their origin in roughly 9.4 ml of fresh peripheral blood. Amplified material comprised TCR beta CDR3 regions derived from RNA transcripts. Scientists carried out first-round RT-PCR using HTBI primers and then a second-round multiplex PCR. TCRdb fed the multiplex PCR reads into MiXCR, producing one record per CDR3 protein. This sample has just over 600,000 distinct CDR3 sequences, with 20% to 25% found just once. CDR1 is LNHDA, CDR2 SQIVND, per germline (reference sequence). The CDR3 runs 17 residues. Germline trimming cut 3 bases from V and 4 bases from J; bases unmatched to any gene: 10. This clonotype occurred once. Its antigen is not known.

The V call is TRBV19, the J call TRBJ1-5; 9 nucleotides line up with TRBD1. The clonotype was recovered from a woman younger than 35 with stable Graves' hyperthyroidism. Some clones in this sample may be carry-over from other donors' samples. Specimen: peripheral blood. DNA for the CDR3: TGTGCCAGTAGTATCGATCCGGGACAGGGATTAAATCAGCCCCAGCATTTT. Protein product: CASSIDPGQGLNQPQHF.